This T cell receptor beta chain derives from a study of blood T cell repertoires in COVID-19. Study as a whole: Samples came from the United States, Italy and Spain, spanning acute and convalescent COVID-19. Sources were T cells, B-cell-depleted T cells, or PBMCs; the material itself was cDNA or gDNA.

Authors' processing steps: How many nucleated cells were present was estimated from reference gene primer amplification. Assay used: immunoSEQ multiplex PCR; TCRdb lists only in-frame clones, some missing. V, J and clone size reflect that table, while D and trimming were determined from the DNA. This table holds fewer than 350,000 clones, about 90% found once. This CDR3 has 16 residues. V was clipped by 4 bases and J by 5 bases; unmatched bases: 13. CDR1 SGHNT and CDR2 YYREEE come from the germline V gene (reference sequence). This TCR came from a woman in her 30s who had recovered from COVID-19. The chain is built from TRBV5-4 and TRBJ2-5, with 8 bases matching TRBD1. Specimen: peripheral blood. The CDR3 here is CASSIPGQGAWETQYF. The CDR3, as DNA: TGTGCCAGCAGCATACCCGGACAGGGTGCCTGGGAGACCCAGTACTTC.